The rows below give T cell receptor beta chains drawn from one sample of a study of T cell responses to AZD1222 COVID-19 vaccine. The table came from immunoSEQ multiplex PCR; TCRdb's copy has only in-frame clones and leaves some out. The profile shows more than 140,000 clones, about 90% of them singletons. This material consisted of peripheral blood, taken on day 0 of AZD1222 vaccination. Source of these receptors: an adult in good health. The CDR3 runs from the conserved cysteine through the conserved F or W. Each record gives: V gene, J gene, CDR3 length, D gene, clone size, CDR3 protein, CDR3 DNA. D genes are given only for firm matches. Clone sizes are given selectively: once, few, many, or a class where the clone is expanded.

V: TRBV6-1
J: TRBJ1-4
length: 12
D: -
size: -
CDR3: CASSLDIEKLFF
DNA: TGTGCCAGCAGCCTGGATATAGAAAAACTGTTTTTT

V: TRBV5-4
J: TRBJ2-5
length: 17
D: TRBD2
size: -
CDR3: CASSRPGLAGGLETQYF
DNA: TGTGCCAGCAGCAGACCGGGACTAGCGGGAGGGCTGGAGACCCAGTACTTC

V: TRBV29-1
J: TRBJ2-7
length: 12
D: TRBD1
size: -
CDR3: CSVLGQGYEQYF
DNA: TGCAGCGTGCTGGGACAGGGCTACGAGCAGTACTTC

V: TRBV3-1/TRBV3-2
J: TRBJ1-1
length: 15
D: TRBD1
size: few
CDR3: CASSPGTGRNTEAFF
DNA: TGTGCCAGCAGCCCGGGGACAGGGAGGAACACTGAAGCTTTCTTT

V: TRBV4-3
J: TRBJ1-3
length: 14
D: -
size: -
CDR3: CASSQGTTGNTIYF
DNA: TGCGCCAGCAGCCAAGGTACCACTGGAAACACCATATATTTT

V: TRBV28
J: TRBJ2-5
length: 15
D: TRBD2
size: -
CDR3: CASSPSGRAFRAQYF
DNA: TGTGCCAGCAGCCCAAGCGGGAGGGCCTTTAGGGCCCAGTACTTC

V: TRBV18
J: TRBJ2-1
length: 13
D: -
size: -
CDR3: CASSPVSYNEQFF
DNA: TGTGCCAGCTCACCCGTCTCCTACAATGAGCAGTTCTTC

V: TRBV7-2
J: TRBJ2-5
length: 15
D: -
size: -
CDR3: CASSERGIGRETQYF
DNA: TGTGCCAGCAGCGAAAGGGGCATAGGCCGAGAGACCCAGTACTTC

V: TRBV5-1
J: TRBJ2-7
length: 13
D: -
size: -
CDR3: CASSFTDGYEQYF
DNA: TGCGCCAGCAGCTTCACCGATGGCTACGAGCAGTACTTC

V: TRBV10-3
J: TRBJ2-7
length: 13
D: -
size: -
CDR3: CAITGDLSYEQYF
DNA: TGTGCCATCACCGGGGACCTCTCCTACGAGCAGTACTTC

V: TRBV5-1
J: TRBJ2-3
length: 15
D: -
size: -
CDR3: CASSLAVGEADTQYF
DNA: TGCGCCAGCAGCTTGGCCGTAGGGGAGGCAGATACGCAGTATTTT

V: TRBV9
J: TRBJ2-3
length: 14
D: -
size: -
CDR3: CASSGNGYSDTQYF
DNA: TGTGCCAGCAGCGGAAACGGGTATTCGGATACGCAGTATTTT

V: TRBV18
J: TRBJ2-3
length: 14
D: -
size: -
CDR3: CASSPRSNTDTQYF
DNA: TGTGCCAGCTCACCACGGTCGAATACCGATACGCAGTATTTT

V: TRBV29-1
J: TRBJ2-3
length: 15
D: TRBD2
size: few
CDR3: CSVGGTSGRTDTQYF
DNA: TGCAGCGTTGGAGGGACTAGCGGGAGGACAGATACGCAGTATTTT

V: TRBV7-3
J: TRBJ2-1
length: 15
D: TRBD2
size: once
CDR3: CASSYYWREVNEQFF
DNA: TGTGCCAGCAGCTATTATTGGCGGGAGGTCAATGAGCAGTTCTTC

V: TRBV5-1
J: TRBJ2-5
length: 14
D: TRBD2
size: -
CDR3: CASSPARERETQYF
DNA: TGCGCCAGCAGCCCGGCGCGGGAGAGGGAGACCCAGTACTTC

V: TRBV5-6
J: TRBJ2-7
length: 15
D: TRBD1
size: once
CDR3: CASSRGGQGVLGQYF
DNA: TGTGCCAGCAGCCGGGGAGGACAGGGAGTGTTAGGGCAGTACTTC

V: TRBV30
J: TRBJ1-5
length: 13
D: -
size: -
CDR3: CAWSGTGDQPQHF
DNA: TGTGCCTGGAGTGGGACCGGAGATCAGCCCCAGCATTTT

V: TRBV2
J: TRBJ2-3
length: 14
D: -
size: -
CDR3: CASSERGVTDTQYF
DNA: TGTGCCAGCAGCGAGAGGGGAGTCACAGATACGCAGTATTTT

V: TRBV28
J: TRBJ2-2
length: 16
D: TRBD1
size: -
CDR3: CASSSQDRGLTGELFF
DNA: TGTGCCAGCAGTTCTCAGGACAGGGGGCTTACCGGGGAGCTGTTTTTT

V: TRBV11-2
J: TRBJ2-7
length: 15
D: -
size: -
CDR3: CASSSNWRPIDEQYF
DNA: TGTGCCAGCAGCTCGAACTGGAGGCCCATTGACGAGCAGTACTTC

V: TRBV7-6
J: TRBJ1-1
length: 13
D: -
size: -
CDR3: CASSPSTDVEAFF
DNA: TGTGCCAGCAGCCCCTCAACGGACGTTGAAGCTTTCTTT

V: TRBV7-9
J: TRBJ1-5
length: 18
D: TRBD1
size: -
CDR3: CASSAGTGGPHSNQPQHF
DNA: TGTGCCAGCAGCGCCGGGACAGGGGGCCCTCATAGCAATCAGCCCCAGCATTTT

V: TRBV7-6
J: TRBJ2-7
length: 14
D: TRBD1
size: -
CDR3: CASSLGQDSYEQYF
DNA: TGTGCCAGCAGCTTGGGACAGGACTCCTACGAGCAGTACTTC

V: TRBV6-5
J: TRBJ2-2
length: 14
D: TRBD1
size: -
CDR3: CASSSQGAGGELFF
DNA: TGTGCCAGCAGTTCACAGGGGGCAGGGGGGGAGCTGTTTTTT

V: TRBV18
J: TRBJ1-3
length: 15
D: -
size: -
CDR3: CASSPTTVSGNTIYF
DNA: TGTGCCAGCTCACCCACGACAGTCTCTGGAAACACCATATATTTT

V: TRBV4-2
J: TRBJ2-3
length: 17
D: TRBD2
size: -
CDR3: CASSQDPGGRNADTQYF
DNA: TGTGCCAGCAGCCAAGATCCGGGGGGGAGAAATGCAGATACGCAGTATTTT

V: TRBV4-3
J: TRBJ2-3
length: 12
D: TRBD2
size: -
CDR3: CASSLGTTTQYF
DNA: TGCGCCAGCAGCCTAGGGACTACCACGCAGTATTTT

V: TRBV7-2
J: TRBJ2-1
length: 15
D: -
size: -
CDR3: CASSLGERINDEQFF
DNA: TGTGCCAGCAGCCTAGGGGAGCGGATCAACGACGAGCAGTTCTTC

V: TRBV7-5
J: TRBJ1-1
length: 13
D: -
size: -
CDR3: CARSAPGNTEAFF
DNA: TGTGCCAGAAGCGCTCCCGGTAACACTGAAGCTTTCTTT

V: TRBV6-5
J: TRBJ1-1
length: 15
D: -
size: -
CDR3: CASSYYQGWDTEAFF
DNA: TGTGCCAGCAGTTACTATCAGGGATGGGACACTGAAGCTTTCTTT

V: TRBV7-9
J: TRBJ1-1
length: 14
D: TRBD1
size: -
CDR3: CATDRGAGYSEAFF
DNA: TGTGCTACGGACAGGGGTGCTGGATACTCTGAAGCTTTCTTT

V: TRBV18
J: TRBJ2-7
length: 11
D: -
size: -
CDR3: CASSPNYEQYF
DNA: TGTGCCAGCTCACCGAACTACGAGCAGTACTTC

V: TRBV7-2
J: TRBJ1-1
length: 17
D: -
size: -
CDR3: CASSLVPPNRDNTEAFF
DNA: TGTGCCAGCAGCTTAGTGCCACCCAACAGGGACAACACTGAAGCTTTCTTT

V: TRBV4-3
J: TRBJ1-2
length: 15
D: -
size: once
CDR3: CASSQDQGANYGYTF
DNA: TGCGCCAGCAGCCAAGATCAGGGAGCTAACTATGGCTACACCTTC

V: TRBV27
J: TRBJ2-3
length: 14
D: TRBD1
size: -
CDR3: CASRTGAGSDTQYF
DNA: TGTGCCAGCAGGACAGGGGCAGGGTCAGATACGCAGTATTTT

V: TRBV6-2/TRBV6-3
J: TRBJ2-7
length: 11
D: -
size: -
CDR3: CASSHTNEQYF
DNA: TGTGCCAGCAGTCATACTAACGAGCAGTACTTC

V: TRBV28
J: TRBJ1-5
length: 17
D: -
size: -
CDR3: CASSFLDRTDSNQPQHF
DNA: TGTGCCAGCAGTTTCCTCGACAGGACGGATAGCAATCAGCCCCAGCATTTT

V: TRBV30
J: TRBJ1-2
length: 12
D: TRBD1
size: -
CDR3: CAWRNRGDGYTF
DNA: TGTGCCTGGAGAAACAGGGGGGACGGCTACACCTTC

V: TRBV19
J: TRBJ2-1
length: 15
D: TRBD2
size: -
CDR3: CASSIGTRGGNEQFF
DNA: TGTGCCAGTAGTATTGGGACTAGAGGGGGCAATGAGCAGTTCTTC

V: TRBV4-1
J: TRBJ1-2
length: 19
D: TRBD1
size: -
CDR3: CASSQETRGTGEIGYGYTF
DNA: TGCGCCAGCAGCCAAGAGACCCGCGGGACAGGGGAAATCGGCTATGGCTACACCTTC

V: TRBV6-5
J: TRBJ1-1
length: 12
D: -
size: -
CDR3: CGAGRPIDEAFF
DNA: TGTGGCGCGGGGCGGCCCATCGACGAAGCTTTCTTT